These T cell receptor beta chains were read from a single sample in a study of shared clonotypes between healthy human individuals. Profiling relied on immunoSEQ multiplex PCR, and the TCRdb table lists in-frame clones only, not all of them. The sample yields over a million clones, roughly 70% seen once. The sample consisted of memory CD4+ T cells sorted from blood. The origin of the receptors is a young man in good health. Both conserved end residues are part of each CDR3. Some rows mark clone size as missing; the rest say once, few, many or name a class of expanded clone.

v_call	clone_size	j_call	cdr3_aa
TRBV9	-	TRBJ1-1	CASSYIPGGTEAFF
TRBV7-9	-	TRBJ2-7	CASSEGQGEGEQYF
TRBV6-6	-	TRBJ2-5	CASSRLGQVQETQYF
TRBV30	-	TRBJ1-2	CAWSEKSSFNYGYTF
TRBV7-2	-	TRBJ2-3	CASRVGTTRTDTQYF
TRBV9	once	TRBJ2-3	CASSQWEASGTSTDTQYF
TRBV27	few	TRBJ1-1	CASRSTGNTEAFF
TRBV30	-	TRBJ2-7	CAWSYSGGAHEQYF
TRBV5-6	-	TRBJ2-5	CASTPSPLAVLTQYF
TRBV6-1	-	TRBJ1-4	CASSGQGGVEKLFF
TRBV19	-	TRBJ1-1	CASSMGMNTEAFF
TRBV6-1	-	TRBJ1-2	CASSAGPLYGYTF
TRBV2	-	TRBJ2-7	CAVLEQYF
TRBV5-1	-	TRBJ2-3	CASSLAGTSTDTQYF
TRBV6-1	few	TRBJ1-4	CASSTGATNEKLFF
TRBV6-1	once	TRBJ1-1	CASRSPGLNTEAFF
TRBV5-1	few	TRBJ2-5	CASSQGQSGTQYF
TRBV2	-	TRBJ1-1	CASSEEPVMNTEAFF
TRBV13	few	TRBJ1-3	CASTLTITGSGNTIYF
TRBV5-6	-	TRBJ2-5	CASSLEGAQETQYF
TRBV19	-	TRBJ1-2	CASSYTGRISNYGYTF
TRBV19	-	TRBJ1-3	CASQTPGGTGNTIYF
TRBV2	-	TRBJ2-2	CASSEGLAGAPGGELFF
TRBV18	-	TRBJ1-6	CASSGQGSNNSPLHF
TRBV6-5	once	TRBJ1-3	CASSYSNPRGQNTIYF
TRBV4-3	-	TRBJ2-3	CASSQKFSPTSGSSDTQYF
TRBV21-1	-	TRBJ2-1	CASSDLSEGTGPSYNEQFF
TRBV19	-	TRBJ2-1	CASSIGGFRGREEEQFF
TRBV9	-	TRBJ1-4	CASSLTPGTGEKLFF
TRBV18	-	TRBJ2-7	CASSPPGGFSLNEQYF
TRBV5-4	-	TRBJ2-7	CASSSDRPSLDEQYF
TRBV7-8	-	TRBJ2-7	CASSPSGVGDKYEQYF
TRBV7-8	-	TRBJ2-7	CASSTRLNYEQYF
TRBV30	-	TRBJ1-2	CAWSALQGGYTF
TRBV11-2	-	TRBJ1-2	CASSLRQAYGYTF
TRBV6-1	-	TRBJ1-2	CASREPGQGFFYGYTF
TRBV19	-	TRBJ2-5	CASSIPVRLAGGAETQYF
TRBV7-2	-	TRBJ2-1	CASSLDGRYNEQFF
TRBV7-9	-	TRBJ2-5	CASRAGAETQYF
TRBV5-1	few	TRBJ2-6	CASTPLEPGANVLTF
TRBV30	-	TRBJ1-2	CAWRAGGPYGYTF
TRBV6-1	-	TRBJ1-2	CASSSGQGTYGYTF
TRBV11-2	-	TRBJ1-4	CASSPDRGKLFF
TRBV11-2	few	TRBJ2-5	CASSPGASGIETQYF